This entry describes one TCR beta chain. Its antigen is unidentified. This sample stems from a study of OX40 agonist ivuxolimab in advanced cancers. Study-wide results and limits: Among the lowest levels of clonal expansion were found in partial responders at 0.1-3.0 mg/kg. The average count of expanded clones was higher among CD8+ T cells than among CD4+.

Baseline was the first blood sampling point, followed by cycle 4 day 1 and cycle 7 day 1. The V gene end was trimmed by 1 base and the J gene end by 1 base; junction bases not matched to a gene: 4. There are 17 residues in the CDR3. Germline V gene lookup returns CDR1 SGHRS and CDR2 YFSETQ. TCRdb keeps only in-frame clones here, not all; method: immunoSEQ multiplex PCR. The sample comprises some 8,800 clones, about nine tenths of which are singletons, and about 11% rests with the top ten. The chain combines TRBV5-1 with TRBJ2-6; 8 bases map to TRBD2. This specimen was CD4+ or CD8+ T cells sorted from blood, taken in a trial of the OX40 agonist ivuxolimab. This sequence originates from an adult with an advanced solid tumor such as melanoma, head and neck, liver or kidney cancer. CDR3 coding DNA: TGCGCCAGCAGCTTGTGGACTAGCCTTTCTGGGGCCAACGTCCTGACTTTC. Protein sequence: CASSLWTSLSGANVLTF.